This T cell receptor (beta chain) was captured by sequencing in a study of early T cells in non-severe SARS-CoV-2 infection. In the study overall: Sequencing of bulk RNA from unsorted whole blood was done, without chain pairing.

CDR1 SEHNR and CDR2 FQNEAQ come from the germline V gene (reference sequence). V lost 2 bases, J lost 3 bases, and 9 bases lay in between. There are 14 residues in the CDR3. For this clonotype: Its antigen is still unknown.

Findings of the study overall: VDJdb matching, biased toward anti-spike CD8 responses, missed private and CD4 specificities.

The TCR library protocol was used to attach unique molecular identifiers. These identifiers were attached to individual cDNA molecules. Each CDR3 protein gets one entry after TCRdb re-called the 5' RACE reads with MiXCR. The sample consists of tens of thousands of distinct CDR3 sequences, about 8.9% of them appearing once. The chain has TRBV7-9 and TRBJ2-3; no firm D call. This receptor was identified in an adult who was a healthcare worker with PCR-confirmed SARS-CoV-2 infection or an uninfected control (not recorded which). Sample: whole blood. The CDR3 spells CASSLSTGTDTQYF. Written as DNA, the CDR3 is TGTGCCAGCAGCTTAAGTACGGGTACAGATACGCAGTATTTT.